What follows describes a single TCR beta chain. As yet, its antigen is unknown. This specimen includes other DNA sequences encoding the same CDR3. CDR1 and CDR2 from the germline V gene are SEHNR and FQNEAQ (reference sequence). CDR3 length: 15 amino acids. V gave up 1 base and J gave up 2 bases, with 8 bases separating them. All the donors were Caucasian adults who lived in Nashville, Tennessee. Libraries were prepared by immunoSEQ multiplex PCR; TCRdb keeps only in-frame clonotypes and omits some of them. The sample records 650,000 to 700,000 clones, about 90% being singletons. The sample comes from a study of shared clonotypes between healthy human individuals. Study-level information: Three plates each covered CD4 naive and memory; CD8 naive two, CD8 memory one. The study, taken as a whole, reports: The study found lower generation probabilities in non-shared clonotypes than in those shared by all four donors. Compared with memory subsets, naive subsets generally had larger estimated richness.

Sequenced sample: memory CD8+ T cells from PBMCs. As for subset: CD45RO+ cells pooled with CCR7-negative TemRA cells. V gene TRBV7-9 combines with J gene TRBJ2-2; unclear D gene. This sequence originates from a man aged 18 to 30 in good health. Some clones in this sample may be carry-over from other donors' samples. The CDR3 reads CASSLGTTNTGELFF. The CDR3 DNA sequence: TGTGCCAGCAGCTTAGGGACCACTAACACCGGGGAGCTGTTTTTT.